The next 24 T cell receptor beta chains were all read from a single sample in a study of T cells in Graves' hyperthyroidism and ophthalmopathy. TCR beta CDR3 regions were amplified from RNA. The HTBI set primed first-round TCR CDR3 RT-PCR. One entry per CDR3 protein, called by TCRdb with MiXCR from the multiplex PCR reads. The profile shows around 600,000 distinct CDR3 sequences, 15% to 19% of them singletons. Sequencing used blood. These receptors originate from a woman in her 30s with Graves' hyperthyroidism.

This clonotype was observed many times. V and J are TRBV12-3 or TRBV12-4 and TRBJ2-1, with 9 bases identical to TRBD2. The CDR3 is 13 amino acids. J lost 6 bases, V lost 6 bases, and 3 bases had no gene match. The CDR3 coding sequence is TGTGCCAGCAGATCGGGACTAGCCAATGAGCAGTTCTTC. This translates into CASRSGLANEQFF.

CDR3 nucleotide sequence: TGTGCCAGCAGCGTAGGAAAATTGAACACTGAAGCTTTCTTT. Amino acid sequence: CASSVGKLNTEAFF. The chain carries TRBV9 and TRBJ1-1; D is uncertain. V shed 0 bases and J shed 0 bases, with 6 bases lying between them. Germline CDR1 and CDR2: SGDLS and YYNGEE. This CDR3 contains 14 residues.

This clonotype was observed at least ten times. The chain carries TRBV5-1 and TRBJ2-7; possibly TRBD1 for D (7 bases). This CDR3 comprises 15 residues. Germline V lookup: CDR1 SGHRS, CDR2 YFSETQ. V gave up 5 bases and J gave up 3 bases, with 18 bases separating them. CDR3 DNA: TGCGCCAGCAGGACGGAGGGGGCTATTAACTACGAGCAGTACTTC. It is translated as CASRTEGAINYEQYF.

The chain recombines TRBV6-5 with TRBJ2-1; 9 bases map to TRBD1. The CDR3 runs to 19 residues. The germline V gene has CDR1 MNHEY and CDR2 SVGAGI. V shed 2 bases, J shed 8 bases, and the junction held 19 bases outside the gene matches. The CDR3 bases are TGTGCCAGCAGTTACGCGTTCGGGGGGCGGGGACAGGGAAAGGATGAGCAGTTCTTC. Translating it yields CASSYAFGGRGQGKDEQFF.

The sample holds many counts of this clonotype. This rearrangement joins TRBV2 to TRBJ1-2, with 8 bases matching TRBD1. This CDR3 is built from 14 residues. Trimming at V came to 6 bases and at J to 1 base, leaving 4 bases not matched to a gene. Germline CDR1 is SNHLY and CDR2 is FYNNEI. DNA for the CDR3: TGTGCCAGCAGAGTAGACAGGGGTAACTATGGCTACACCTTC. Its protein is CASRVDRGNYGYTF. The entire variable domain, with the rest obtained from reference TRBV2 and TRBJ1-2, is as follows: EPEVTQTPSHQVTQMGQEVILRCVPISNHLYFYWYRQILGQKVEFLVSFYNNEISEKSEIFDDQFSVERPDGSNFTLKIRSTKLEDSAMYFCASRVDRGNYGYTFGSGTRLTVV.

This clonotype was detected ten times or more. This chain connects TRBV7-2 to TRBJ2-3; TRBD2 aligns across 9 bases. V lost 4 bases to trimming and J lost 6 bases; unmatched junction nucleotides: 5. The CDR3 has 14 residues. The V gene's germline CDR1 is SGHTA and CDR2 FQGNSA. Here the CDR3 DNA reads TGTGCCAGCAGCTATAGCGGGAGCCTGGATACGCAGTATTTT. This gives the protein CASSYSGSLDTQYF.

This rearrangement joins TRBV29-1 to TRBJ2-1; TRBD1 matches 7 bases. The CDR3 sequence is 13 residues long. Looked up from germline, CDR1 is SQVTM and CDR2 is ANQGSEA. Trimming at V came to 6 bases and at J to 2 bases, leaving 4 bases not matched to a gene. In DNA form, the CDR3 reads TGCAGCGTCGACAGGGCCGCCTACAATGAGCAGTTCTTC. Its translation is CSVDRAAYNEQFF.

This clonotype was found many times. The CDR3 loop reads CASSLRGGRGVYTYEQYF. DNA for the CDR3: TGTGCCAGCAGTTTACGGGGAGGTCGCGGGGTATACACCTACGAGCAGTACTTC. The V gene is TRBV28, the J gene TRBJ2-7; tentative D call: TRBD2 (6 bases). This CDR3 has 18 amino acids. Germline lookup yields CDR1 MDHEN and CDR2 SYDVKM. V lost 2 bases, J lost 2 bases, and 22 bases lay in between.

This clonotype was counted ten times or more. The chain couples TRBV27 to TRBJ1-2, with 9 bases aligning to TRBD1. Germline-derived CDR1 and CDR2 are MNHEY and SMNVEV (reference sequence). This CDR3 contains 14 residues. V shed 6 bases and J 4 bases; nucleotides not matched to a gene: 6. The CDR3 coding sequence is TGTGCCAGCAGGCGACAGGGGGAGGTCTATGGCTACACCTTC. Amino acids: CASRRQGEVYGYTF.

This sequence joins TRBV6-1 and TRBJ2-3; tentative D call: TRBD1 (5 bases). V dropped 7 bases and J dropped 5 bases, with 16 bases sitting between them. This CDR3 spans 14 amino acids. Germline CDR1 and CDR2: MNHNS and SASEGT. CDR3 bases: TGTGCCAGCACCCCTGGGCAGGGTGGAGATACGCAGTATTTT. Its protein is CASTPGQGGDTQYF.

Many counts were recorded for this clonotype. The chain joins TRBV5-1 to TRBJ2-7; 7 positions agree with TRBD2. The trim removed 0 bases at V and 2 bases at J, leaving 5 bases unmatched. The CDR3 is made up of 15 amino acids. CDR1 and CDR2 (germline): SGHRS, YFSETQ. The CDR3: CASSLEASGPYEQYF. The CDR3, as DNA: TGCGCCAGCAGCTTGGAGGCTAGCGGCCCCTACGAGCAGTACTTC.

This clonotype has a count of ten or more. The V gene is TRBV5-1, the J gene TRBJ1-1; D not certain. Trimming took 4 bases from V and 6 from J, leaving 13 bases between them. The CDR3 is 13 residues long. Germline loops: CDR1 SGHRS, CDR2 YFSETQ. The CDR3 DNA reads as TGCGCCAGCAGCCCGAGAAACGGAGCTGAAGCTTTCTTT. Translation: CASSPRNGAEAFF.

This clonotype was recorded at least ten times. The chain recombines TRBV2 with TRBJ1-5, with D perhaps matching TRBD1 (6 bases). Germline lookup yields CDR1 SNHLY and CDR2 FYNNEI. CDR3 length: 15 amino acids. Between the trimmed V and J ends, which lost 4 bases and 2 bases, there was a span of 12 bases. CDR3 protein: CASSVVRGGNQPQHF. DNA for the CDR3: TGTGCCAGCAGTGTGGTCAGGGGAGGCAATCAGCCCCAGCATTTT.

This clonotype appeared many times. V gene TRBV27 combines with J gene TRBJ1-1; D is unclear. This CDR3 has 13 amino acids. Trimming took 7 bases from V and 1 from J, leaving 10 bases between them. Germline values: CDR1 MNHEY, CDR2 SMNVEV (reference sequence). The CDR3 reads CASKEVRNTEAFF. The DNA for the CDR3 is TGTGCCAGCAAAGAGGTGAGGAACACTGAAGCTTTCTTT.

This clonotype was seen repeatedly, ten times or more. The CDR3 region is CSARRGGEQFF. The CDR3 bases are TGCAGTGCTAGGAGGGGGGGTGAGCAGTTCTTC. This rearrangement joins TRBV20-1 to TRBJ2-1; tentatively, D is TRBD2 (7 bases). From germline, CDR1 is DFQATT and CDR2 SNEGSKA (reference sequence). V was trimmed by 3 bases and J by 9 bases, leaving 9 bases between them. The CDR3 is 11 amino acids.

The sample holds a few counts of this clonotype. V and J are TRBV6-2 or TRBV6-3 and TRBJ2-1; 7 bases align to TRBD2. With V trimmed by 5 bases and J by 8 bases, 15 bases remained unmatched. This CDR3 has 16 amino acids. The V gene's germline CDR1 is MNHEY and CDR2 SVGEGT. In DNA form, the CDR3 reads TGTGCCAGCAGTAACCAGGCGGGAGTGCGGGGCGATGAGCAGTTCTTC. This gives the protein CASSNQAGVRGDEQFF.

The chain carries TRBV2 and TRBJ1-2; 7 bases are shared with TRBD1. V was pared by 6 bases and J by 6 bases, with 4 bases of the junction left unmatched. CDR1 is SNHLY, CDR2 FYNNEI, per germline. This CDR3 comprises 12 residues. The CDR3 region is CASRATGDGYTF. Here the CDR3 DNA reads TGTGCCAGCAGGGCAACAGGGGATGGCTACACCTTC. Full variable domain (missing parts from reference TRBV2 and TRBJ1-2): EPEVTQTPSHQVTQMGQEVILRCVPISNHLYFYWYRQILGQKVEFLVSFYNNEISEKSEIFDDQFSVERPDGSNFTLKIRSTKLEDSAMYFCASRATGDGYTFGSGTRLTVV.

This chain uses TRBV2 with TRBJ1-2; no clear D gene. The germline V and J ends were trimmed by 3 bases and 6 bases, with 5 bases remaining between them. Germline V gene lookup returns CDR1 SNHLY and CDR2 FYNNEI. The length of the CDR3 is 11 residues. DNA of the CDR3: TGTGCCAGCAGTGACGGGGATGGCTACACCTTC. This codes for CASSDGDGYTF.

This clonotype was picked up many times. In DNA form, the CDR3 reads TGTGCCAGCAGTGAAGCGCTTGGTTCCCCTCGGGGCACTGAAGCTTTCTTT. It is translated as CASSEALGSPRGTEAFF. V usage is TRBV2 and J usage is TRBJ1-1; D is uncertain. CDR3 length: 17 amino acids. Trimming removed 0 bases at V and 4 bases at J, with 18 bases between. Germline lookup yields CDR1 SNHLY and CDR2 FYNNEI.

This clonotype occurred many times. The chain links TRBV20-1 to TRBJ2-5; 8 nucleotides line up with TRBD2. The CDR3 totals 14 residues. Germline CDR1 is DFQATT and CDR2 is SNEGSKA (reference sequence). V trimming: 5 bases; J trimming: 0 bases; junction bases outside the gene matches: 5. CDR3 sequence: CSAPGGGHQETQYF. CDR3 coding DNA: TGCAGTGCTCCGGGGGGGGGGCACCAAGAGACCCAGTACTTC.

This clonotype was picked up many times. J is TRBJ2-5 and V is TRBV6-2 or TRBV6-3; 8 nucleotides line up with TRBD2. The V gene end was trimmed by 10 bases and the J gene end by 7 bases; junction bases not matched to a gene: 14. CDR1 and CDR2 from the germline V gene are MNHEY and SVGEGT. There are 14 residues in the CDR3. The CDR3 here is CATQSGTSLVTQYF. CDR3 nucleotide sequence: TGTGCCACCCAATCCGGGACTAGTTTGGTGACCCAGTACTTC.

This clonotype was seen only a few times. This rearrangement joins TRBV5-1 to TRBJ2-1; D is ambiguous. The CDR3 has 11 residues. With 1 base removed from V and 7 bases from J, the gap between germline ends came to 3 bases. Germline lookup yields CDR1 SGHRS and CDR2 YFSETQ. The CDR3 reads CASSLWNEQFF. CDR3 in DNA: TGCGCCAGCAGCTTGTGGAATGAGCAGTTCTTC.

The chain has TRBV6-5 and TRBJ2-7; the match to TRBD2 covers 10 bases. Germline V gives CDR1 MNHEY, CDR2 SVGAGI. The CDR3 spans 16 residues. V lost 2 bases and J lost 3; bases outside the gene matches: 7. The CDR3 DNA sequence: TGTGCCAGCAGTTACCTAGGGCTAGCGGGAGACTACGAGCAGTACTTC. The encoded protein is CASSYLGLAGDYEQYF.

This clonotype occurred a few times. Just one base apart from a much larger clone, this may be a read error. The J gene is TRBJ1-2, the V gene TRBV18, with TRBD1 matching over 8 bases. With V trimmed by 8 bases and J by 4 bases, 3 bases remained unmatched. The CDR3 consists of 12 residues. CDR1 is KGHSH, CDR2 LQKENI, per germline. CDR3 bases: TGTGCCAGCCCTGACAGGGGCTATGGCTACACCTTC. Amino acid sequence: CASPDRGYGYTF. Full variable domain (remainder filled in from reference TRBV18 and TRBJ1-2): NAGVMQNPRHLVRRRGQEARLRCSPMKGHSHVYWYRQLPEEGLKFMVYLQKENIIDESGMPKERFSAEFPKEGPSILRIQQVVRGDSAAYFCASPDRGYGYTFGSGTRLTVV.